These 17 T cell receptor beta chains were sequenced from one sample in a study of blood T cell repertoires in COVID-19. Data came from immunoSEQ multiplex PCR; TCRdb stores just in-frame clones and leaves some out. Of some 120,000 clones listed, 90% are singletons. The sequencing input was peripheral blood. These receptors all come from a human donor with active COVID-19. The donor label of this sample is uncertain.

The chain couples TRBV24-1 to TRBJ2-3, with D maybe TRBD1 (5 bases). V was trimmed by 3 bases and J by 2 bases, leaving 14 bases between them. The germline V gene has CDR1 KGHDR and CDR2 SFDVKD. The CDR3 totals 16 residues. CDR3 coding DNA: TGTGCCACCAGTGATCCACAGGTAGGGGACACAGATACGCAGTATTTT. Translation: CATSDPQVGDTDTQYF.

The rearrangement links TRBV5-1 to TRBJ2-2; D may be TRBD1 (6 bases). Germline V CDR1 and CDR2: SGHRS, YFSETQ. The V end was cut by 4 bases, the J end by 2 bases, with 15 bases between. The CDR3 runs 16 residues. This CDR3 is CASSLASGTNTGELFF. The CDR3 DNA reads TGCGCCAGCAGCCTAGCTTCCGGGACAAACACCGGGGAGCTGTTTTTT.

V gene TRBV6-6 combines with J gene TRBJ2-2; tentative D call: TRBD2 (7 bases). The germline V and J ends were trimmed by 6 bases and 5 bases, with 16 bases remaining between them. The CDR3 consists of 15 residues. The V gene's germline CDR1 is MNHNY and CDR2 SVGAGI (reference sequence). CDR3 sequence reads: CASSPGGLQTGELFF. CDR3 DNA sequence: TGTGCCAGCAGCCCCGGGGGGCTTCAAACCGGGGAGCTGTTTTTT.

The chain has TRBV7-9 and TRBJ2-2; D gene unclear. V lost 3 bases and J lost 3, with 11 bases in between. Germline V CDR1 and CDR2: SEHNR, FQNEAQ (reference sequence). The CDR3 contains 15 residues. For the CDR3, the DNA is TGTGCCAGCAGCTTCCGAACTTCGTACACCGGGGAGCTGTTTTTT. Translating gives CASSFRTSYTGELFF.

The chain is built from TRBV20-1 and TRBJ2-1; D is ambiguous. The CDR3 spans 14 residues. V shed 3 bases and J shed 1 base, with 10 bases lying between them. Germline CDR1 and CDR2: DFQATT and SNEGSKA (reference sequence). The DNA for the CDR3 is TGCAGTGCTAGTATCCGGTTGTCCTACAATGAGCAGTTCTTC. Its protein is CSASIRLSYNEQFF.

The rearrangement uses TRBV29-1 and TRBJ1-2; 8 positions agree with TRBD1. Germline loops: CDR1 SQVTM, CDR2 ANQGSEA. V lost 4 bases, J lost 4 bases, and 20 bases stayed unmatched. The CDR3 runs to 18 residues. In DNA, the CDR3 is TGCAGCGTTGCTTTCCGAGATGGCGAGGGGACAGGATCCTATGGCTACACCTTC. Amino acid sequence: CSVAFRDGEGTGSYGYTF.

This clone was detected only a few times. The V and J genes are TRBV2 and TRBJ1-2; D gene ambiguous. Per germline, CDR1 SNHLY and CDR2 FYNNEI. The CDR3 consists of 13 residues. V was shortened by 5 bases and J by 0 bases, with 7 bases between the two germline ends. Written as DNA, the CDR3 is TGTGCCAGCAGTCGGCAGGCTAACTATGGCTACACCTTC. Its protein product is CASSRQANYGYTF.

Worth noting for this clone: At the DNA level, this CDR3 is encoded by other sequences in the same sample as well. The V gene is TRBV20-1, the J gene TRBJ2-5, with unresolved D. There are 10 residues in the CDR3. The germline gives CDR1 DFQATT, CDR2 SNEGSKA (reference sequence). V lost 6 bases to trimming and J lost 2 bases, with 4 bases between them. The CDR3 region is CSARQETQYF. The CDR3 nucleotides read TGCAGTGCGCGGCAAGAGACCCAGTACTTC.

The gene calls are TRBV5-4 and TRBJ1-2; 7 bases are a match to TRBD1. V dropped 4 bases and J dropped 4; count of bases not matched to a gene: 10. The germline gives CDR1 SGHNT, CDR2 YYREEE (reference sequence). The CDR3 is 15 residues long. This CDR3 reads CASSRSGGQFYGYTF. The CDR3 coding sequence is TGTGCCAGCAGCCGATCAGGGGGGCAATTCTATGGCTACACCTTC.

The rearrangement uses TRBV4-1 and TRBJ2-1; TRBD2 agrees at 10 bases. The germline gives CDR1 MGHRA, CDR2 YSYEKL. The CDR3 totals 15 residues. Unmatched junction bases numbered 5, after V lost 1 base and J lost 8 bases. DNA of the CDR3: TGCGCCAGCAGCCAAGCCCAGCGGGGGGGGGATGAGCAGTTCTTC. Translation: CASSQAQRGGDEQFF.

In this sample, this clone turned up once. The J gene is TRBJ1-4, the V gene TRBV6-5, with TRBD1 as a possible D gene (5 bases). V lost 6 bases and J lost 0, with 11 bases in between. The germline gives CDR1 MNHEY, CDR2 SVGAGI. This CDR3 comprises 15 residues. CDR3 coding DNA: TGTGCCAGCAGCCGAGACAGTGCAACTAATGAAAAACTGTTTTTT. Its translation is CASSRDSATNEKLFF.

This rearrangement joins TRBV28 to TRBJ2-2; 10 positions match TRBD2. Trimming took 4 bases from V and 1 from J; bases not matched to a gene: 12. CDR3 length: 19 residues. Germline CDR1 MDHEN, CDR2 SYDVKM. CDR3 protein: CASSSSWLAGVRNTGELFF. CDR3 DNA sequence: TGTGCCAGCAGTTCTTCTTGGCTAGCGGGGGTCCGGAACACCGGGGAGCTGTTTTTT. Full variable domain (missing parts from reference TRBV28 and TRBJ2-2): DVKVTQSSRYLVKRTGEKVFLECVQDMDHENMFWYRQDPGLGLRLIYFSYDVKMKEKGDIPEGYSVSREKKERFSLILESASTNQTSMYLCASSSSWLAGVRNTGELFFGEGSRLTVL.

The rearrangement links TRBV6-5 to TRBJ1-1; 7 nucleotides agree with TRBD1. Trimming removed 5 bases from V and 3 bases from J; junction bases left unmatched: 3. Germline V lookup: CDR1 MNHEY, CDR2 SVGAGI. CDR3 length: 13 residues. The CDR3 sequence is CASSTQGDTEAFF. The CDR3 DNA sequence: TGTGCCAGCAGTACCCAGGGGGACACTGAAGCTTTCTTT.

This clone was counted a few times. This rearrangement joins TRBV18 to TRBJ2-2; the D is unclear. There are 13 residues in the CDR3. The germline V and J ends were trimmed by 6 bases and 1 base, with 6 bases remaining between them. The V gene's germline CDR1 is KGHSH and CDR2 LQKENI. DNA of the CDR3: TGTGCCAGCTCGGAGATGAACACCGGGGAGCTGTTTTTT. Translating it yields CASSEMNTGELFF.

The chain combines TRBV27 with TRBJ1-6; D remains unclear. Germline lookup yields CDR1 MNHEY and CDR2 SMNVEV (reference sequence). V shed 4 bases and J shed 0 bases, with 7 bases lying between them. The CDR3 covers 15 residues. CDR3 loop: CASSSRSSYNSPLHF. Written as DNA, the CDR3 is TGTGCCAGCAGTTCAAGGAGCTCCTATAATTCACCCCTCCACTTT.

V is TRBV14 and J is TRBJ1-3; no clear D. The V end was cut by 3 bases, the J end by 0 bases, with 6 bases between. Per germline, CDR1 SGHDN and CDR2 FVKESK. CDR3 length: 14 residues. The CDR3 loop reads CASSQRASGNTIYF. The CDR3 coding sequence is TGTGCCAGCAGCCAGAGGGCCTCTGGAAACACCATATATTTT.

The rearrangement links TRBV7-2 to TRBJ2-1; maybe TRBD2 (5 bases). Trimming pared 2 bases from V and 3 bases from J, leaving 11 bases between. The germline gives CDR1 SGHTA, CDR2 FQGNSA. This CDR3 region has 15 residues. The CDR3 region has the DNA TGTGCCAGCAGCTTATTCGCCGGGGTCTACAATGAGCAGTTCTTC. Translated, it gives CASSLFAGVYNEQFF.